The T cell receptor (beta chain) described here comes from a study of radiation and T cells in renal cell carcinoma. TCRdb's copy holds only in-frame clones and misses some; the assay was immunoSEQ multiplex PCR. The sample yields about 77,000 clones, 83% seen once. This clone appeared a few times. Antigen: not known. Time point in this sample: blood 4 weeks post-SBRT, at nephrectomy. Treatment here: 15 Gy SBRT to primary tumor, nephrectomy 4 weeks later. Nephrectomy followed 15 Gy stereotactic body radiation by 4 weeks. After SBRT, blood was collected at 2 and 4 weeks, plus baseline. Clear cell pathology was present in this patient's renal cell carcinoma. Broader study findings: In blood, top tumor clones expanded by 2 weeks, shrinking by 4.

The CDR3 totals 14 residues. V lost 1 base and J 3 bases, leaving 5 bases between the germline ends. Germline V gives CDR1 SGDLS, CDR2 YYNGEE. This material consisted of blood, taken from a patient whose treatment included radiotherapy and nephrectomy. This TCR was sampled from a woman aged 55-70 years with renal cell carcinoma. The chain recombines TRBV9 with TRBJ1-6; D remains unclear. Here the CDR3 DNA reads TGTGCCAGCAGCGTATCAGACTATAATTCACCCCTCCACTTT. Protein sequence: CASSVSDYNSPLHF. The whole variable domain, filled in from reference TRBV9 and TRBJ1-6, reads DSGVTQTPKHLITATGQRVTLRCSPRSGDLSVYWYQQSLDQGLQFLIQYYNGEERAKGNILERFSAQQFPDLHSELNLSSLELGDSALYFCASSVSDYNSPLHFGNGTRLTVT.